One sample yielded the 3 T cell receptor beta chains listed below, sequenced in a study of post-analysis software for immune sequencing data. General observations from the study: When patients were compared with controls, about five TRBV segments were more frequent, TRBV5-6, TRBV5-1 and TRBV20-1 among them.

TCR beta cDNA libraries included unique molecular identifiers. One entry per CDR3 protein results from TCRdb running MiXCR on the PCR reads. The table shows roughly 800,000 distinct CDR3 sequences, with approximately 53% occurring only once. No antigens are known for them. Sequencing used blood. These receptors were obtained from a girl between 5 and 17 years old with multiple sclerosis.

The V call is TRBV3-1, the J call TRBJ2-1; TRBD2 matches at 7 bases. The germline gives CDR1 LGHDT, CDR2 YNNKEL (reference sequence). Losses at the gene ends were 2 bases for V and 0 bases for J; bases not matched to a gene: 4. This CDR3 is built from 16 residues. The CDR3 coding sequence is TGTGCCAGCAGCCAACCCCTAGCGGACTCCTACAATGAGCAGTTCTTC. This codes for CASSQPLADSYNEQFF.

The gene calls are TRBV29-1 and TRBJ2-7, with a possible D match to TRBD1 (5 bases). The CDR3 is made up of 11 amino acids. V was trimmed by 4 bases and J by 2 bases, leaving 6 bases between them. CDR1 and CDR2 from the germline V gene are SQVTM and ANQGSEA. CDR3 in DNA: TGCAGCGTTGGGACAACCTACGAGCAGTACTTC. This sequence encodes CSVGTTYEQYF.

The chain carries TRBV20-1 and TRBJ2-7; D tentatively reads TRBD1 or TRBD2 (5 bases each). This CDR3 region has 12 residues. From germline, CDR1 is DFQATT and CDR2 SNEGSKA (reference sequence). The V and J ends lost 7 bases and 0 bases respectively, with 10 bases between them. CDR3 protein: CSGAGTSYEQYF. CDR3 bases: TGCAGTGGGGCCGGGACCTCCTACGAGCAGTACTTC.